This T cell receptor (beta chain) was found in a study of Graves' ophthalmopathy and Graves' hyperthyroidism. Study observations and caveats: A classifier, a 13-signature model, separated ophthalmopathy from stable hyperthyroidism with 85% to 90% sensitivity and 65% to 83% specificity. Ophthalmopathy progression predictions by the model showed approximately 75% specificity and roughly 70% sensitivity.

Turning to this clonotype: As yet, its antigen is unknown.

The sequenced template was RNA, covering the TCR beta CDR3 region. The workflow started with a first-round RT-PCR run with HTBI primers and then moved on to a second-round multiplex PCR. Each CDR3 protein is one row after TCRdb ran MiXCR on the multiplex PCR reads. The table includes 740,000 or so distinct CDR3 sequences, roughly two fifths detected once. Symptoms, serum thyroxine and TRAb, thyroid ultrasound, and orbital computed tomography formed the diagnostic basis. Sequenced input: peripheral blood. The clonotype originates from an adult man with Graves' ophthalmopathy.

Here the CDR3 reads CASSLEGQALEAFF. The CDR3 coding sequence is TGTGCCAGCAGCTTAGAGGGCCAGGCGTTAGAAGCTTTCTTT. The chain couples TRBV7-6 to TRBJ1-1, with D uncertain. The CDR3 length is 14 residues. V was shortened by 1 base and J by 8 bases, with 14 bases between the two germline ends. Germline lookup yields CDR1 SGHVS and CDR2 FNYEAQ.